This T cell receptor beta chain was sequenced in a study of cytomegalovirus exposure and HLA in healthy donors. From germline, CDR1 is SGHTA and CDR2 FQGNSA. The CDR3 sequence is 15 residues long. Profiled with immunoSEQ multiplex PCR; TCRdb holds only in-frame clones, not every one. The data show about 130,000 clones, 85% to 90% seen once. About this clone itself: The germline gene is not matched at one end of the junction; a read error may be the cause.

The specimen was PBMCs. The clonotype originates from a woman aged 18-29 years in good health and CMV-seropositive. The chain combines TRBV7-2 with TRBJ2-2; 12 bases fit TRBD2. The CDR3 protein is CASSLAGGRSGELFF. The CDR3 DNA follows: TGTGCCAGCAGCCTAGCGGGGGGGCGGTCCGGGGAGCTGTTTTTT.